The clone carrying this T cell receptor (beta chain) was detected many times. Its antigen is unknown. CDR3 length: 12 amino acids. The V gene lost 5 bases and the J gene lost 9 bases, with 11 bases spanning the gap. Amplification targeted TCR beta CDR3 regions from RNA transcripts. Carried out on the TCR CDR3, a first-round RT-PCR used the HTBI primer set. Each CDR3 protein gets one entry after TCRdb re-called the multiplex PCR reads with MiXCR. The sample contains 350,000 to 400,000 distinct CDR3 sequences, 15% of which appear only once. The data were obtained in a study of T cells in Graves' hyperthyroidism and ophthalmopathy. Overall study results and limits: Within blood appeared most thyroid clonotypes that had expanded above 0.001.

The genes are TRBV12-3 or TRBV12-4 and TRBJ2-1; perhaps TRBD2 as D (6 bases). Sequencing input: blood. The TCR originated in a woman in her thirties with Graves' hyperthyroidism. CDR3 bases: TGTGCCAGCAGTGGGACTGGGGGTGAGCAGTTCTTC. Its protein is CASSGTGGEQFF.